A selection of T cell receptor beta chains follows, all from one sample in a study of post-analysis software for immune sequencing data. TCRdb called the PCR reads again in MiXCR, with one record for every CDR3 protein. This table has some 500,000 distinct CDR3 sequences, roughly 45% appearing once. The specimen was blood. The receptors originated from a girl aged 5-17 years with multiple sclerosis. Both conserved end residues are part of each CDR3. D genes are given only for firm matches. Size values are once, few and many counts, or a class for expanded clones, and some rows have none.

abundance	j_gene	len	v_gene	d_gene	CDR3nt	CDR3aa
-	TRBJ2-7	15	TRBV9	TRBD2	TGTGCCAGCAGCGTAAACAGCGGGAGCCCCTACGAGCAGTACTTC	CASSVNSGSPYEQYF
few	TRBJ2-1	16	TRBV27	TRBD2	TGTGCCAGTAGTTTCTCTAGCGGGGGCTCCTACAATGAGCAGTTCTTC	CASSFSSGGSYNEQFF
once	TRBJ2-7	12	TRBV20-1	-	TGCAGTGGGACCTCTACTGACTACGAGCAGTACTTC	CSGTSTDYEQYF
-	TRBJ2-5	13	TRBV29-1	TRBD1	TGCAGCGCAGCCCTAGGACAGGGGGAGACCCAGTACTTC	CSAALGQGETQYF
-	TRBJ2-5	16	TRBV3-1	TRBD1	TGTGCCAGCAGCTACCGGGACAGGGGGTTCCAAGAGACCCAGTACTTC	CASSYRDRGFQETQYF
-	TRBJ2-4	15	TRBV20-1	-	TGCAGTGCTAGAGATCCAGGGGGGGCCAAAAACATTCAGTACTTC	CSARDPGGAKNIQYF
-	TRBJ2-5	12	TRBV5-1	-	TGCGCCAGCAGTTTTGAGATGGAGACCCAGTACTTC	CASSFEMETQYF
-	TRBJ2-7	11	TRBV7-9	-	TGTGCCAGCAGCTGGGGGGACGAGCAGTACTTC	CASSWGDEQYF
-	TRBJ1-4	13	TRBV12-3/TRBV12-4	-	TGTGCCAGCAGCCTCCAAGGCGGGGAAAAACTGTTTTTT	CASSLQGGEKLFF
-	TRBJ2-7	15	TRBV7-6	-	TGTGCCAGCAGCTCAGGGATGCGGAATGACTACGAGCAGTACTTC	CASSSGMRNDYEQYF
-	TRBJ2-7	14	TRBV24-1	-	TGTGCCACCAGTGATCCCTTGGTTACCTACGAGCAGTACTTC	CATSDPLVTYEQYF
few	TRBJ1-5	14	TRBV20-1	-	TGCAGTGCTATCGACCGTTATAGCAATCAGCCCCAGCATTTT	CSAIDRYSNQPQHF
-	TRBJ2-7	13	TRBV20-1	-	TGCAGTGCTAGACGCAGTTACTCCTACGAGCAGTACTTC	CSARRSYSYEQYF
few	TRBJ1-2	14	TRBV3-1	TRBD1	TGTGCCAGCAGCCACAACACAGGGGAGGAGGGCTACACCTTC	CASSHNTGEEGYTF
few	TRBJ2-5	14	TRBV12-3/TRBV12-4	TRBD1	TGTGCCAGCAGTCGAACAGGGGGCGCGGAGACCCAGTACTTC	CASSRTGGAETQYF
-	TRBJ1-5	14	TRBV7-9	TRBD1	TGTGCCAGCAGCTTAGGGACAGGGGACCAGCCCCAGCATTTT	CASSLGTGDQPQHF
-	TRBJ1-2	13	TRBV6-5	-	TGTGCCAGCAGCAAGGCCTTTAACTATGGCTACACCTTC	CASSKAFNYGYTF
-	TRBJ2-3	13	TRBV28	-	TGTGCCAGCAGCTTATTAAGAGCAGATACGCAGTATTTT	CASSLLRADTQYF
few	TRBJ1-5	15	TRBV6-6	-	TGTGCCAGCAGTTACGAGAACAGGGCGAATCAGCCCCAGCATTTT	CASSYENRANQPQHF
-	TRBJ2-1	16	TRBV7-6	TRBD2	TGTGCCAGCAGCCCGCTGCGGACTAGCGGGAACGATGAGCAGTTCTTC	CASSPLRTSGNDEQFF
few	TRBJ2-6	16	TRBV29-1	TRBD1	TGCAGCGTCCCCGACAGGGTGGAATCTGGGGCCAACGTCCTGACTTTC	CSVPDRVESGANVLTF
few	TRBJ2-1	14	TRBV2	TRBD2	TGTGCCAGCAGGGGGACGGGAGGATACAATGAGCAGTTCTTC	CASRGTGGYNEQFF
-	TRBJ2-5	13	TRBV7-3	-	TGTGCCAGCAGCTTAATACCGAGGGAGACCCAGTACTTC	CASSLIPRETQYF